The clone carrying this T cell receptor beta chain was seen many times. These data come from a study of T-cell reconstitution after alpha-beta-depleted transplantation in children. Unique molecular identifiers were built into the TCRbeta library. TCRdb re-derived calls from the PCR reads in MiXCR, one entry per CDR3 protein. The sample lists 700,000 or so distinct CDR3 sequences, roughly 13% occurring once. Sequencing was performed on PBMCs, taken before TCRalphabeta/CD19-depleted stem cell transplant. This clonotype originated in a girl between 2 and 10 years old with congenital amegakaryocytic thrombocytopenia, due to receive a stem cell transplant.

CDR3 nucleotides: TGTGCCAGTGGGAGGGGGAGTAGCGCAGATACGCAGTATTTT. Residues: CASGRGSSADTQYF. The chain employs TRBV6-1 and TRBJ2-3, with D perhaps TRBD2 (7 bases). Looked up from germline, CDR1 is MNHNS and CDR2 is SASEGT. The germline V and J ends were trimmed by 9 bases and 4 bases, with 17 bases remaining between them. The CDR3 extends over 14 amino acids.